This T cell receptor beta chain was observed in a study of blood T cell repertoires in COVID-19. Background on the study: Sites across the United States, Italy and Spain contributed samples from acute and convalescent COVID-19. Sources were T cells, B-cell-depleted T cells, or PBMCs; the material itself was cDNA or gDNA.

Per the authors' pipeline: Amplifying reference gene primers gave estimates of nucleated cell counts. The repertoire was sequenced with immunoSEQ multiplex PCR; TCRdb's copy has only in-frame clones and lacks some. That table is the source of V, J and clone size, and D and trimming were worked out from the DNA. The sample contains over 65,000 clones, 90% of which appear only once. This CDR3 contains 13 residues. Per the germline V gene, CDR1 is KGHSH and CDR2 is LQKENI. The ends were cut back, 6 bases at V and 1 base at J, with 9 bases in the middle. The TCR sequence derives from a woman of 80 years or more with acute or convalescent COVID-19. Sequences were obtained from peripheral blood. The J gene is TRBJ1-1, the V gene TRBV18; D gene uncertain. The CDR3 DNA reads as TGTGCCAGCTCTCTGAGACAGAACACTGAAGCTTTCTTT. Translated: CASSLRQNTEAFF. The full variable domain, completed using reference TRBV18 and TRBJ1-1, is NAGVMQNPRHLVRRRGQEARLRCSPMKGHSHVYWYRQLPEEGLKFMVYLQKENIIDESGMPKERFSAEFPKEGPSILRIQQVVRGDSAAYFCASSLRQNTEAFFGQGTRLTVV.